At least ten counts were recorded for the clone carrying this T cell receptor beta chain. Its antigen is as yet unknown. Sample time point: newly diagnosed GD, antithyroid drugs for less than 3 months. PBMC RNA was the source of the TCR library. The sample originates from a study of regulatory T cells in long-lasting Graves disease. Findings and caveats of the study: TCR diversity was lower in persistent Graves' patients (versus newly diagnosed ones).

In germline, CDR1 is SNHLY, CDR2 FYNNEI. The CDR3 totals 13 residues. The V end was cut by 5 bases, the J end by 6 bases, with 12 bases between. The authors built TCR beta libraries using iRepertoire HTBI primers and Arm-PCR of CDR3 regions. Using its own MiXCR run on the multiplex PCR reads, TCRdb lists one record per CDR3 protein. The data hold around 360,000 distinct CDR3 sequences, with about a sixth observed a single time. This same sample was also taken into another study, of T cells in Graves' hyperthyroidism and ophthalmopathy.

The TCR was taken from a woman younger than 30 with Graves disease. Source: peripheral blood mononuclear cells (PBMCs), taken at new diagnosis, from a patient treated with antithyroid drugs. The chain links TRBV2 to TRBJ2-3; D possibly corresponds to TRBD2 (6 bases). The CDR3 region is CASSTSGVDTQYF. DNA of the CDR3: TGTGCCAGCAGTACCTCGGGGGTGGATACGCAGTATTTT.